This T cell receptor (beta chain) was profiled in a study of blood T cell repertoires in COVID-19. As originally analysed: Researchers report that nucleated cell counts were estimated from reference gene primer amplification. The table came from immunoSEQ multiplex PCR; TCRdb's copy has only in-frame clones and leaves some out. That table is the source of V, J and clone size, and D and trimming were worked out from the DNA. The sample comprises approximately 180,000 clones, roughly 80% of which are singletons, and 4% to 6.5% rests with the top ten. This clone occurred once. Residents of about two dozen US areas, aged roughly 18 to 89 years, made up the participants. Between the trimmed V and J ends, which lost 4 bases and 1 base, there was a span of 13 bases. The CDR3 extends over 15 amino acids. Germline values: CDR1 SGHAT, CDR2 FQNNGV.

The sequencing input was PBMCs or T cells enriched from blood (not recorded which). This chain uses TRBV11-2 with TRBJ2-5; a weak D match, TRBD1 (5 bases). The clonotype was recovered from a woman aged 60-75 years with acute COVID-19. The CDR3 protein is CASSSLSGPQETQYF. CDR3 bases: TGTGCCAGCAGCTCCTTGTCAGGGCCCCAAGAGACCCAGTACTTC.